This T cell receptor (beta chain) was identified during a study of a mutant IDH1 vaccine in newly diagnosed glioma. Background on the study: Patients arrived already treated with radiotherapy, temozolomide, or both, most having had both.

Time point meaning: week 11, during vaccination. In the vaccine, a single dose held 300 ug of the mutant IDH1 20-mer peptide, along with topical imiquimod. Profiling relied on immunoSEQ multiplex PCR, and the TCRdb table lists in-frame clones only, not all of them. The table records about 36,000 clones, roughly 80% of them present only once. Concerning this clone: What it binds is not known.

In germline, CDR1 is SGDLS, CDR2 YYNGEE. The CDR3 has 15 residues. V dropped 3 bases and J dropped 7 bases, with 16 bases sitting between them. Specimen: peripheral blood mononuclear cells (PBMCs), collected from a glioma patient whose treatment included an IDH1 peptide vaccine. The TCR originated in a woman aged 25-40 years with glioma. Some clones in this sample may be carry-over from other donors' samples. V usage is TRBV9 and J usage is TRBJ1-4; a possible D gene is TRBD1 (6 bases). The CDR3: CASSEGGGFGEKLFF. CDR3 nucleotides: TGTGCCAGCAGCGAGGGGGGGGGCTTTGGTGAAAAACTGTTTTTT.